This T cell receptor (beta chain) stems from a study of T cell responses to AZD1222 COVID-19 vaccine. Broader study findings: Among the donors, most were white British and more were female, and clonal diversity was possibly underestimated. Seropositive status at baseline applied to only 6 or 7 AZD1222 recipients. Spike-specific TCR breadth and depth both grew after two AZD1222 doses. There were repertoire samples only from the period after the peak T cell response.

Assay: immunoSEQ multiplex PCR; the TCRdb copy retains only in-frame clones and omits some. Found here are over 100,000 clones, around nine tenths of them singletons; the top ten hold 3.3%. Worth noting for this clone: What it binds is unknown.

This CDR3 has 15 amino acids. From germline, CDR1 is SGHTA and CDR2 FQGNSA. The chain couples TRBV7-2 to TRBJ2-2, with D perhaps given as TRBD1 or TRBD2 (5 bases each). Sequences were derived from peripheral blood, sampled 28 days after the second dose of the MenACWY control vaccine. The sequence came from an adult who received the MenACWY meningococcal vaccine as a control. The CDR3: CVSGANRAGTGELFF. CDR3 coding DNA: TGTGTCAGTGGGGCCAACCGCGCGGGCACCGGGGAGCTGTTTTTT.